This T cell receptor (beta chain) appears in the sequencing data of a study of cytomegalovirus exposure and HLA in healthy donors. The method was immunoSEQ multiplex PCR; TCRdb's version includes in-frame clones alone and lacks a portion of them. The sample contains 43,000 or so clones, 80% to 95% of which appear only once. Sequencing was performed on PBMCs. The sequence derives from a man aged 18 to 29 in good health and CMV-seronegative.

The CDR3 loop is CASSLGQGVGEQYF. Written as DNA, the CDR3 is TGCGCCAGCAGCTTGGGACAGGGGGTTGGCGAGCAGTACTTC. The rearrangement uses TRBV5-1 and TRBJ2-7, with 9 bases matching TRBD1. Germline V gene sequence: CDR1 SGHRS, CDR2 YFSETQ. This CDR3 region has 14 residues. After removal of 0 bases from V and 6 bases from J, the junction contained 4 bases not matched to a gene.